One and the same sample provided the 30 T cell receptor beta chains below, sequenced in a study of cytomegalovirus exposure and HLA in healthy donors. Researchers ran the PCR with 60 Vbeta and 13 Jbeta primers. Method: immunoSEQ multiplex PCR; TCRdb's copy keeps in-frame clones and lacks some. Of some 120,000 clones listed, around 81% are singletons. Input material: PBMCs. The receptors stem from a woman under 40 in good health and CMV-seronegative.

The chain recombines TRBV18 with TRBJ1-2, with 10 bases identical to TRBD1. Germline V CDR1 and CDR2: KGHSH, LQKENI. V lost 3 bases to trimming and J lost 7 bases; unmatched junction nucleotides: 2. The CDR3 loop spans 13 amino acids. CDR3 amino acids: CASSPDRGSGYTF. CDR3 bases: TGTGCCAGCTCACCGGACAGGGGGTCTGGCTACACCTTC.

A few counts support this clone. The same CDR3 can be traced to other DNA sequences in this sample. J is TRBJ1-1 and V is TRBV5-1; D is possibly TRBD1 (6 bases). The CDR3 covers 13 residues. The germline gives CDR1 SGHRS, CDR2 YFSETQ. Trimming pared 4 bases from V and 1 base from J, leaving 8 bases between. CDR3 in DNA: TGCGCCAGCAGCCTCAGGGGGAACACTGAAGCTTTCTTT. Encoded protein: CASSLRGNTEAFF.

A few counts support this clone. The rearrangement uses TRBV21-1 and TRBJ2-5; the D segment call TRBD1 is taken from the table without a DNA check. TRBV21-1 is deemed a pseudogene. The CDR3 runs to 13 residues. In DNA, the CDR3 is TGTGCCAGCAACTGCAAAAAGGGGGAGACCCAGTACTTC. Protein product: CASNCKKGETQYF.

The chain carries TRBV19 and TRBJ2-2, with a tentative D call TRBD2 (7 bases). The CDR3 is made up of 16 amino acids. The V gene's germline CDR1 is LNHDA and CDR2 SQIVND (reference sequence). Trimming cost V 3 bases and J 6 bases, with 17 bases left between them. This CDR3 is CASSIGLRGGAGELFF. The CDR3 DNA reads TGTGCCAGTAGTATCGGGCTCAGGGGAGGGGCCGGGGAGCTGTTTTTT. The full variable domain, completed using reference TRBV19 and TRBJ2-2, is DGGITQSPKYLFRKEGQNVTLSCEQNLNHDAMYWYRQDPGQGLRLIYYSQIVNDFQKGDIAEGYSVSREKKESFPLTVTSAQKNPTAFYLCASSIGLRGGAGELFFGEGSRLTVL.

This clone has only one observation. The CDR3 DNA sequence: TGTGCCAGCAGCCCCCCCAGCGCGGCTACTAACTATGGCTACACCTTC. Translated: CASSPPSAATNYGYTF. The rearrangement links TRBV7-9 to TRBJ1-2; no definite D call. CDR1 and CDR2 from the germline V gene are SEHNR and FQNEAQ (reference sequence). The CDR3 contains 16 residues. Trimming left V 5 bases short and J 0 bases short, with 16 bases between.

V gene TRBV19 combines with J gene TRBJ1-4, with 7 bases fitting TRBD1. From germline, CDR1 is LNHDA and CDR2 SQIVND (reference sequence). The CDR3 sequence is 15 residues long. After removal of 4 bases from V and 8 bases from J, the junction contained 10 bases not matched to a gene. CDR3 sequence (DNA): TGTGCCAGTAGTAGGACCGGGACAGAGGGGGAAAAACTGTTTTTT. It specifies CASSRTGTEGEKLFF.

This rearrangement joins TRBV6-6 to TRBJ2-3; weak D call: TRBD2 (5 bases). Germline-derived CDR1 and CDR2 are MNHNY and SVGAGI (reference sequence). V lost 2 bases and J lost 4, with 16 bases in between. The CDR3 covers 16 residues. The chain's CDR3 is CASSYGETGIPDTQYF. CDR3 in DNA: TGTGCCAGCAGTTACGGGGAGACGGGAATTCCAGATACGCAGTATTTT.

This chain joins TRBV19 and TRBJ2-6; D is possibly TRBD1 (6 bases). CDR3 length: 16 amino acids. V was cut by 4 bases and J by 1 base, with 11 bases left in between. Germline V gives CDR1 LNHDA, CDR2 SQIVND (reference sequence). DNA for the CDR3: TGTGCCAGTAGTACGTACACAGGGTCTGGGGCCAACGTCCTGACTTTC. It codes for CASSTYTGSGANVLTF.

The chain recombines TRBV4-3 with TRBJ2-1; TRBD2 aligns across 9 bases. The CDR3 has 17 residues. Germline assignment: CDR1 LGHNA and CDR2 YSLEER. V lost 2 bases to trimming and J lost 8 bases; unmatched junction nucleotides: 13. This CDR3 is CASSQTPSLAGHYEQFF. In DNA form, the CDR3 reads TGCGCCAGCAGCCAAACCCCGAGTCTAGCGGGGCACTATGAGCAGTTCTTC.

This clone was recorded a few times. This chain connects TRBV2 to TRBJ2-7; D possibly corresponds to TRBD2 (5 bases). Deletions cut 0 bases from V and 3 bases from J, with 18 bases between. Germline CDR1 reads SNHLY; CDR2 reads FYNNEI. This CDR3 comprises 17 residues. The CDR3: CASSEAPPRPGCYEQYF. The CDR3 DNA sequence: TGTGCCAGCAGTGAAGCCCCTCCTCGCCCGGGATGCTACGAGCAGTACTTC.

This chain links TRBV9 with TRBJ2-5, with TRBD1 matching 8 bases. CDR1 is SGDLS, CDR2 YYNGEE, per germline. The CDR3 sequence is 16 residues long. V was clipped by 0 bases and J by 1 base; unmatched bases: 5. CDR3 sequence (DNA): TGTGCCAGCAGCGTAGCTGGACAGGGATTCCAAGAGACCCAGTACTTC. The encoded protein is CASSVAGQGFQETQYF.

The J gene is TRBJ2-1, the V gene TRBV5-1; 7 bases line up with TRBD2. V shed 4 bases, J shed 3 bases, and the junction held 10 bases outside the gene matches. The CDR3 runs 16 residues. The germline V gene has CDR1 SGHRS and CDR2 YFSETQ. CDR3 protein: CASSGRDYPIYNEQFF. CDR3 coding DNA: TGCGCCAGCAGCGGACGGGACTACCCTATCTACAATGAGCAGTTCTTC.

This clone has only a few counts. The chain uses TRBV5-1 and TRBJ2-7; 8 bases are shared with TRBD1. Trimming at V came to 5 bases and at J to 4 bases, leaving 2 bases not matched to a gene. CDR1 is SGHRS, CDR2 YFSETQ, per germline. This CDR3 comprises 12 residues. In DNA, the CDR3 is TGCGCCAGCAGACGGACAGGGTACGAGCAGTACTTC. This translates into CASRRTGYEQYF. Combining the CDR3 with reference TRBV5-1 and TRBJ2-7 gives the whole variable domain KAGVTQTPRYLIKTRGQQVTLSCSPISGHRSVSWYQQTPGQGLQFLFEYFSETQRNKGNFPGRFSGRQFSNSRSEMNVSTLELGDSALYLCASRRTGYEQYFGPGTRLTVT.

The rearrangement links TRBV14 to TRBJ2-7; 8 bases line up with TRBD1. CDR3 length equals 15 residues. V trimming: 1 base; J trimming: 3 bases; junction bases outside the gene matches: 5. Germline-derived CDR1 and CDR2 are SGHDN and FVKESK. The CDR3 DNA follows: TGTGCCAGCAGCCAAGTAGGACAGGGCCACTACGAGCAGTACTTC. Residues: CASSQVGQGHYEQYF.

The V gene is TRBV7-2, the J gene TRBJ2-4, with a weak D call TRBD1 (5 bases). CDR1 and CDR2 from the germline V gene are SGHTA and FQGNSA. The CDR3 has 14 amino acids. The germline V and J ends were trimmed by 0 bases and 6 bases, with 9 bases remaining between them. The CDR3 DNA is TGTGCCAGCAGCTTAGCGGGAAGGGGAAACATTCAGTACTTC. Its protein product is CASSLAGRGNIQYF.

The CDR3 sequence is CAIRGLARGSNEQFF. The CDR3 region has the DNA TGTGCCATCAGAGGACTTGCCAGGGGGTCCAATGAGCAGTTCTTC. The V and J genes are TRBV10-3 and TRBJ2-1, with 7 bases fitting TRBD1. After removal of 6 bases from V and 6 bases from J, the junction contained 11 bases not matched to a gene. Germline lookup yields CDR1 ENHRY and CDR2 SYGVKD. The CDR3 contains 15 residues.

The V and J genes are TRBV18 and TRBJ2-5; weak D call: TRBD2 (6 bases). Germline loops: CDR1 KGHSH, CDR2 LQKENI. V lost 5 bases to trimming and J lost 4 bases, with 14 bases between them. The CDR3 extends over 14 amino acids. The CDR3 nucleotides read TGTGCCAGCTCAACTCCGGGAGTTGGAGAGACCCAGTACTTC. It encodes CASSTPGVGETQYF.

This rearrangement joins TRBV5-4 to TRBJ2-1; TRBD2 agrees at 15 bases. In germline, CDR1 is SGHNT, CDR2 YYREEE (reference sequence). With 0 bases clipped from V and 8 bases from J, the junction kept 12 bases outside the gene matches. There are 19 residues in the CDR3. In DNA, the CDR3 is TGTGCCAGCAGCTTGGCCTGGACTAGCGGGAGGGCCAGAGCGGATGAGCAGTTCTTC. Amino acids: CASSLAWTSGRARADEQFF.

The chain carries TRBV7-9 and TRBJ1-2; possibly TRBD1 for D (6 bases). The ends were cut back, 5 bases at V and 2 bases at J, with 15 bases in the middle. The CDR3 covers 15 residues. Germline V gene sequence: CDR1 SEHNR, CDR2 FQNEAQ (reference sequence). CDR3 sequence reads: CASSIDGGANYGYTF. CDR3 nucleotide sequence: TGTGCCAGCAGCATCGATGGGGGGGCCAACTATGGCTACACCTTC.

The V call is TRBV4-1, the J call TRBJ2-5, with D unresolved. The tail of the sequence fits TRBJ2-7 better, so the J call may be wrong. Germline-derived CDR1 and CDR2 are MGHRA and YSYEKL. This CDR3 contains 18 residues. The CDR3 nucleotides read TGCGCCAGCAGCCAAGATACGTCCGCGGTGCTCGGCAACTACGAGCAGTACTTC. It encodes CASSQDTSAVLGNYEQYF.

The chain recombines TRBV30 with TRBJ2-3; D not resolved. Germline CDR1 and CDR2: GTSNPN and SVGIG (reference sequence). There are 12 residues in the CDR3. V dropped 5 bases and J dropped 4 bases, with 10 bases sitting between them. The CDR3, as DNA: TGTGCCTGGGGCCCTGGCTCAGATACGCAGTATTTT. It specifies CAWGPGSDTQYF.

This clone was seen once. The DNA for the CDR3 is TGTGCCAGCAGCGGTAGTACCCGTGAAGCTTTCTTT. It specifies CASSGSTREAFF. The chain employs TRBV9 and TRBJ1-1; D is ambiguous. The CDR3 is made up of 12 amino acids. Trimming took off 3 bases at V and 7 bases at J, with 10 bases between the two ends. Germline loops: CDR1 SGDLS, CDR2 YYNGEE.

The chain carries TRBV30 and TRBJ1-5, with D unclear. Germline values: CDR1 GTSNPN, CDR2 SVGIG (reference sequence). The CDR3 sequence is 13 residues long. V lost 3 bases, J lost 5 bases, and 11 bases lay in between. The CDR3 region is CAWSPGLDQPQHF. The DNA of the CDR3 is TGTGCCTGGAGCCCGGGATTAGATCAGCCCCAGCATTTT.

The chain links TRBV6-5 to TRBJ2-2; the D is unclear. V lost 5 bases and J 4 bases, leaving 8 bases between the germline ends. Germline CDR1 is MNHEY and CDR2 is SVGAGI. The CDR3 loop spans 13 amino acids. The CDR3 loop is CASSNPSTGELFF. The CDR3 DNA sequence: TGTGCCAGCAGTAACCCCAGCACCGGGGAGCTGTTTTTT.

This clone occurred a few times. This chain joins TRBV19 and TRBJ2-3, with D maybe TRBD2 (5 bases). The CDR3 has 15 residues. Germline values: CDR1 LNHDA, CDR2 SQIVND (reference sequence). V was clipped by 7 bases and J by 2 bases, with 16 bases between them. The DNA of the CDR3 is TGTGCCAGTACCCCAACACAGCGGAACACAGATACGCAGTATTTT. It specifies CASTPTQRNTDTQYF.

The chain employs TRBV27 and TRBJ1-1; 10 bases agree with TRBD1. Trimming took 2 bases from V and 0 from J; bases not matched to a gene: 6. CDR1 is MNHEY and CDR2 is SMNVEV in the germline V gene (reference sequence). CDR3 length: 17 residues. This CDR3 is CASSLKGTGDLNTEAFF. The DNA for the CDR3 is TGTGCCAGCAGTTTAAAAGGGACAGGGGATTTGAACACTGAAGCTTTCTTT.

This chain uses TRBV28 with TRBJ2-5; TRBD1 might be the D (5 bases). This CDR3 is 15 amino acids long. V was clipped by 5 bases and J by 5 bases, with 18 bases between them. CDR1 and CDR2 from the germline V gene are MDHEN and SYDVKM. For the CDR3, the DNA is TGTGCCAGCAGTGCCCTTGGGGCCCGGGCGGAGACCCAGTACTTC. It specifies CASSALGARAETQYF.

This clone was counted once. V is TRBV6-5 and J is TRBJ1-2; a weak D match, TRBD1 (5 bases). CDR3 length: 14 residues. Deletions cut 9 bases from V and 0 bases from J, with 14 bases between. CDR1 and CDR2 from the germline V gene are MNHEY and SVGAGI. The CDR3 protein is CASKYRSPNYGYTF. In nucleotides, the CDR3 is TGTGCCAGTAAATACAGGTCGCCTAACTATGGCTACACCTTC.

J is TRBJ1-2 and V is TRBV7-2; 8 nucleotides line up with TRBD1. The CDR3 extends over 15 amino acids. The ends lost 5 bases at V and 2 bases at J; junction bases unmatched: 7. Germline V gene sequence: CDR1 SGHTA, CDR2 FQGNSA. The chain's CDR3 is CASSNTRTGNYGYTF. The DNA for the CDR3 is TGTGCCAGCAGCAACACGAGGACAGGGAACTATGGCTACACCTTC. Drawing the rest from reference TRBV7-2 and TRBJ1-2, the complete variable domain is GAGVSQSPSNKVTEKGKDVELRCDPISGHTALYWYRQSLGQGLEFLIYFQGNSAPDKSGLPSDRFSAERTGGSVSTLTIQRTQQEDSAVYLCASSNTRTGNYGYTFGSGTRLTVV.

The chain joins TRBV9 to TRBJ2-7; D might be TRBD2 (5 bases). V was clipped by 0 bases and J by 0 bases, with 10 bases between them. Germline CDR1 and CDR2: SGDLS and YYNGEE. The CDR3 has 15 amino acids. This CDR3 is CASSVGNSASYEQYF. In nucleotides, the CDR3 is TGTGCCAGCAGCGTAGGTAATAGCGCCTCCTACGAGCAGTACTTC.